This TCR beta chain stems from a study of blood T cell repertoires in COVID-19. Study overall: The United States, Italy and Spain were the sources of the acute and convalescent COVID-19 samples. PBMCs, B-cell-depleted T cells, or T cells provided the cDNA or gDNA that made up the material.

As originally analysed: It was from reference gene primer amplification that nucleated cell counts were estimated. Profiling relied on immunoSEQ multiplex PCR, and the TCRdb table lists in-frame clones only, not all of them. That table supplies the V and J calls and clone size; D and trimming were determined from the DNA. The sample holds 270,000 or so clones, 85% seen once. The specimen was peripheral blood. This TCR was recovered from a human donor in a cohort sampled during active COVID-19.

The CDR3 is CASRAGGGYTF. CDR3 bases: TGTGCCAGCAGGGCAGGGGGAGGCTACACCTTC. The V and J genes are TRBV6-5 and TRBJ1-2; TRBD1 aligns across 7 bases. The CDR3 extends over 11 amino acids. Germline assignment: CDR1 MNHEY and CDR2 SVGAGI. Trimming took 6 bases from V and 8 from J; bases not matched to a gene: 3.